The 14 T cell receptor beta chains below were found in one sample sequenced in a study of tumor-infiltrating lymphocytes in primary liver carcinoma. Blood RNA originated from unsorted whole blood, with germline DNA additionally extracted. Starting material of around 460 ng total RNA yielded TCR beta cDNA via a constant-region primer. Three nested multiplex PCR rounds, a slightly modified ARM-PCR method, built the TCR beta libraries. A C-beta reverse primer and TRBV1-TRBV30 forward primers served in each of the first two PCR rounds, at ten to eleven cycles apiece. TCRdb re-analysed the multiplex PCR reads in MiXCR, keeping a single row per CDR3 protein. The table has 150,000 to 200,000 distinct CDR3 sequences, roughly 60% seen once. The sequencing sample was made of peripheral blood. These receptors were collected from a man aged 40-49 years with primary liver carcinoma and hepatitis B virus infection.

This clonotype was counted a few times. The V call is TRBV12-3 or TRBV12-4, the J call TRBJ1-5; D not resolved. The CDR3 consists of 15 residues. Trimming took off 2 bases at V and 1 base at J, with 9 bases between the two ends. For the CDR3, the DNA is TGTGCCAGCAGTTTACTGGACGGAAGCAATCAGCCCCAGCATTTT. Translating gives CASSLLDGSNQPQHF.

The chain has TRBV6-1 and TRBJ2-2; 13 nucleotides line up with TRBD2. The CDR3 spans 18 residues. Germline loops: CDR1 MNHNS, CDR2 SASEGT. V was pared by 1 base and J by 4 bases, with 6 bases of the junction left unmatched. DNA of the CDR3: TGTGCCAGCAGTGAAGTGGGACTAGCGGGGAGCGGCACCGGGGAGCTGTTTTTT. Translation: CASSEVGLAGSGTGELFF.

A remark on this clonotype: The junction and the germline gene differ at one end; a read error may be behind it. This rearrangement joins TRBV10-3 to TRBJ1-1; the D gene is possibly TRBD1 (5 bases). This CDR3 region has 13 residues. CDR1 ENHRY and CDR2 SYGVKD come from the germline V gene. The DNA of the CDR3 is TGTGCCATCAGTGATTCTGGGATAGGGGAAGCTTTATTT. Translated: CAISDSGIGEALF.

Details on this clonotype: This may stem from a read error, because a much larger clone lies one nucleotide away. The chain uses TRBV6-4 and TRBJ2-1; D perhaps matches TRBD2 (7 bases). Germline-derived CDR1 and CDR2 are MRHNA and SNTAGT. The CDR3 has 15 amino acids. The CDR3 region has the DNA TGTGCCAGCAGTGAATCTGGGGGGGGCTACAATGGGCAGTTCTTC. Its translation: CASSESGGGYNGQFF.

For this clonotype: The junction departs from the called germline gene at one end, perhaps through a read error. This sequence joins TRBV5-8 and TRBJ2-6; possible D gene TRBD1, 5 bases. The CDR3 consists of 15 residues. Germline CDR1 and CDR2: SGHTS and YDEGEE. CDR3 amino acids: CTSSSGFSGANVLTF. The CDR3 bases are TGTACCAGCAGCTCAGGGTTCTCTGGGGCCAACGTCCTGACTTTC.

Concerning this clonotype itself: Possible read error: a much larger clone is one base away. The chain carries TRBV29-1 and TRBJ2-1, with D tentatively TRBD2 (5 bases). V was pared by 5 bases and J by 7 bases, with 15 bases between. The CDR3 extends over 13 amino acids. The germline V gene encodes CDR1 SQVTM and CDR2 ANQGSEA. As DNA, the CDR3 is TGCAGCGTTCAAGCCACTCGGGGAAATGAGCAGTTCTTC. Its protein is CSVQATRGNEQFF.

The J gene is TRBJ2-7, the V gene TRBV4-2; D might be TRBD2 (6 bases). Trimming took off 5 bases at V and 0 bases at J, with 11 bases between the two ends. The CDR3 extends over 14 amino acids. CDR1 and CDR2 from the germline V gene are LGHNA and YNFKEQ. The CDR3 protein is CASSTGRRSYEQYF. The CDR3 region has the DNA TGTGCCAGCAGCACCGGGAGACGCTCCTACGAGCAGTACTTC.

A remark on this clonotype: A much more abundant neighbour one base away suggests this may be a read error. The chain has TRBV6-1 and TRBJ2-1; TRBD2 matches at 10 bases. The CDR3 length is 18 residues. CDR1 MNHNS and CDR2 SASEGT come from the germline V gene. The CDR3 DNA follows: TGTACCAGCAGTGAAGCCCACCCCGGGACTAGCGTCTACAATGAGCAGTTCTTC. This encodes CTSSEAHPGTSVYNEQFF.

This clonotype turned up a few times. The chain carries TRBV4-1 and TRBJ2-2, with a tentative D call TRBD2 (5 bases). CDR1 and CDR2 from the germline V gene are MGHRA and YSYEKL. The V gene lost 0 bases and the J gene lost 2 bases, with 10 bases spanning the gap. The CDR3 consists of 16 residues. The CDR3 region is CASSQESGYNTGELFF. The CDR3 bases are TGCGCCAGCAGCCAAGAAAGCGGATACAACACCGGGGAGCTGTTTTTT.

With respect to this clonotype: Since a much larger clone is just one base distant, this may be a read error. This rearrangement joins TRBV29-1 to TRBJ2-5, with TRBD1 matching over 8 bases. The germline CDR1 and CDR2 sequences are SQVTM and ANQGSEA. This CDR3 contains 15 residues. The trim removed 4 bases at V and 6 bases at J, leaving 13 bases unmatched. The CDR3, as DNA: TGCAGCGTTGTAGAGAGGACAGGGTGGCAAAAGACCCAGTACTTC. Encoded protein: CSVVERTGWQKTQYF. Looking up the rest from reference TRBV29-1 and TRBJ2-5 gives the full variable domain: SAVISQKPSRDICQRGTSLTIQCQVDSQVTMMFWYRQQPGQSLTLIATANQGSEATYESGFVIDKFPISRPNLTFSTLTVSNMSPEDSSIYLCSVVERTGWQKTQYFGPGTRLLVL.

This clonotype was counted only a few times. The rearrangement joins TRBV6-1 to TRBJ2-3, with D perhaps TRBD2 (5 bases). There are 13 residues in the CDR3. CDR1 MNHNS and CDR2 SASEGT come from the germline V gene. The V end lost 1 base, the J end lost 5 bases, and 7 bases lay between the germline ends. CDR3 sequence (DNA): TGTGCCAGCAGTGAAGAGAGGGAAGATACGCAGTATTTT. Its protein is CASSEEREDTQYF.

V gene TRBV11-1 combines with J gene TRBJ2-7, with D possibly TRBD2 on 6 matching bases. CDR3 size: 14 residues. The germline V gene has CDR1 SGHAT and CDR2 FQDESV (reference sequence). V was trimmed by 7 bases and J by 4 bases, leaving 17 bases between them. The chain's CDR3 is CASNLEGSGYEQYF. CDR3 nucleotides: TGTGCCAGCAACTTGGAAGGTAGCGGTTACGAGCAGTACTTC.

About this clonotype: Given the absence of the conserved phenylalanine or tryptophan at the CDR3 end, a read error is likely. The chain carries TRBV14 and TRBJ2-7; 7 bases match TRBD1. Germline CDR1 is SGHDN and CDR2 is FVKESK. The CDR3 totals 18 residues. The CDR3 loop is CACSQVNYRGTQSYEQYY. In DNA, the CDR3 is TGTGCCTGCAGCCAAGTGAACTACAGGGGTACTCAGTCCTACGAGCAGTACTAC.

This chain links TRBV10-2 with TRBJ2-5; D is unresolved. Germline V gene sequence: CDR1 WSHSY, CDR2 SAAADI. The CDR3 is made up of 12 amino acids. V gave up 8 bases and J gave up 2 bases, with 9 bases separating them. The CDR3 reads CASGDIQETQYF. The CDR3 nucleotides are TGCGCCAGCGGGGATATACAAGAGACCCAGTACTTC.